This T cell receptor beta chain was identified in a study of cytomegalovirus exposure and HLA in healthy donors. Study conclusions and caveats: Diagnosis of cytomegalovirus status made by the classifier reportedly showed high specificity and sensitivity. Several top significant clusters appeared, in a later analysis, to be linked to common viral pathogens. Confirmation in vitro established that a few CMV-associated chains were specific for CMV antigens. Among immune exposure information, only CMV serostatus was available.

PCR primers comprised 60 Vbeta and 13 Jbeta primers. Sequencing was performed with immunoSEQ multiplex PCR; in TCRdb, only in-frame clones are kept and a portion is missing. The sample holds approximately 120,000 clones, roughly 70% seen once. Germline V CDR1 and CDR2: MGHDK, SYGVNS. The CDR3 contains 15 residues. V shed 8 bases and J 1 base; nucleotides not matched to a gene: 6. This clone was observed once. Antigen specificity is unknown. The chain combines TRBV25-1 with TRBJ2-5, with 11 bases lining up with TRBD2. This clonotype originated in an older woman in good health and CMV-seropositive. Sample: PBMCs. In DNA form, the CDR3 reads TGTGCCAGCCCCAGACTAGCGGGACCCCAAGAGACCCAGTACTTC. It translates to CASPRLAGPQETQYF.